Below are 14 T cell receptor beta chains sequenced from a single sample in a study of CD8 T cells in Susac syndrome. Random hexamers were used to reverse transcribe about 0.5 to 1 ug of RNA. TCRdb analysed the immunoSEQ multiplex PCR reads with MiXCR anew, one entry per CDR3 protein. The table has roughly 250,000 distinct CDR3 sequences, less than 96% seen once; the top ten hold 0.1%. Source material: CD4+ T cells from PBMCs. Every receptor here comes from a human donor with Susac syndrome.

This chain links TRBV20-1 with TRBJ2-7, with D tentatively TRBD2 (6 bases). V was pared by 5 bases and J by 5 bases, with 16 bases between. Germline CDR1 is DFQATT and CDR2 is SNEGSKA (reference sequence). This CDR3 region has 13 residues. The CDR3 is CSAARDSSHEQYF. In DNA form, the CDR3 reads TGCAGTGCTGCCCGGGACTCATCCCACGAGCAGTACTTC.

The table lists this clonotype with a count of one. This chain connects TRBV12-3 or TRBV12-4 to TRBJ2-3, with D hard to call. With 6 bases removed from V and 2 bases from J, the gap between germline ends came to 6 bases. This CDR3 has 12 residues. In DNA form, the CDR3 reads TGTGCCAGCAGGCGGATCACAGATACGCAGTATTTT. Translating gives CASRRITDTQYF.

Notes on this clonotype: Germline is not matched at one junction end, which may reflect a read error. V is TRBV7-7 and J is TRBJ1-1; the D is unclear. The germline gives CDR1 SSHAT, CDR2 FNYEAQ (reference sequence). This CDR3 comprises 14 residues. CDR3 DNA: TGTGCTAGCAGCTTGTGGGATCGGGTCACTGAAGCTTTCTTT. It encodes CASSLWDRVTEAFF.

This clonotype was seen a single time. The chain has TRBV29-1 and TRBJ2-5, with D possibly called TRBD1 or TRBD2 (7 bases each). CDR1 and CDR2 from the germline V gene are SQVTM and ANQGSEA. The CDR3 spans 13 residues. V lost 8 bases and J 2 bases, leaving 15 bases between the germline ends. The CDR3 protein is CSLRQGLQETQYF. The DNA for the CDR3 is TGCAGCTTGAGACAGGGACTACAAGAGACCCAGTACTTC.

This chain uses TRBV7-8 with TRBJ1-2; D is unclear. There are 13 residues in the CDR3. Germline assignment: CDR1 SGHVS and CDR2 FQNEAQ. V lost 2 bases and J lost 8, with 12 bases in between. CDR3: CASSLQRAWGYTF. For the CDR3, the DNA is TGTGCCAGCAGCTTACAGAGGGCTTGGGGCTACACCTTC.

The chain has TRBV15 and TRBJ1-2; D gene ambiguous. This CDR3 spans 12 amino acids. The ends were cut back, 1 base at V and 4 bases at J, with 4 bases in the middle. Looked up from germline, CDR1 is LNHNV and CDR2 is YYDKDF (reference sequence). CDR3 sequence (DNA): TGTGCCACCAGCAGAGGAGTCTATGGCTACACCTTC. Translating gives CATSRGVYGYTF.

This chain uses TRBV30 with TRBJ1-2, with D unresolved. The CDR3 is 13 residues long. With 8 bases removed from V and 0 bases from J, the gap between germline ends came to 13 bases. CDR1 and CDR2 (germline): GTSNPN, SVGIG (reference sequence). The CDR3 here is CAGGHRTNYGYTF. DNA for the CDR3: TGTGCCGGAGGGCACCGGACTAACTATGGCTACACCTTC. Combining the CDR3 with reference TRBV30 and TRBJ1-2 gives the whole variable domain SQTIHQWPATLVQPVGSPLSLECTVEGTSNPNLYWYRQAAGRGLQLLFYSVGIGQISSEVPQNLSASRPQDRQFILSSKKLLLSDSGFYLCAGGHRTNYGYTFGSGTRLTVV.

V usage is TRBV29-1 and J usage is TRBJ1-1, with 12 bases aligning to TRBD1. In germline, CDR1 is SQVTM, CDR2 ANQGSEA. This CDR3 has 15 residues. CDR3 nucleotides: TGCGGATCCACCGGGACAGGGGGCGCGCGCACTGAAGCTTTCTTT. Amino acid sequence: CGSTGTGGARTEAFF.

The rearrangement uses TRBV28 and TRBJ2-1, with D uncertain. This CDR3 is 13 amino acids long. V lost 5 bases to trimming and J lost 9 bases, with 14 bases between them. CDR1 is MDHEN and CDR2 is SYDVKM in the germline V gene. This CDR3 is CASSDSLVSEQFF. Here the CDR3 DNA reads TGTGCCAGCAGTGACTCCCTAGTCAGTGAGCAGTTCTTC. The variable domain in full, completed from reference TRBV28 and TRBJ2-1, reads DVKVTQSSRYLVKRTGEKVFLECVQDMDHENMFWYRQDPGLGLRLIYFSYDVKMKEKGDIPEGYSVSREKKERFSLILESASTNQTSMYLCASSDSLVSEQFFGPGTRLTVL.

The J gene is TRBJ2-3, the V gene TRBV4-1; TRBD1 agrees at 7 bases. V dropped 2 bases and J dropped 0; count of bases not matched to a gene: 5. Germline V gives CDR1 MGHRA, CDR2 YSYEKL. CDR3 length: 16 residues. CDR3 in DNA: TGCGCCAGCAGCCAAAGGGGACAGCGGAGCACAGATACGCAGTATTTT. The encoded protein is CASSQRGQRSTDTQYF.

The genes are TRBV2 and TRBJ2-5, with D perhaps TRBD2 (6 bases). Germline CDR1 and CDR2: SNHLY and FYNNEI. V was pared by 6 bases and J by 5 bases, with 16 bases between. The CDR3 sequence is 14 residues long. The CDR3 loop reads CASRTGGGPETQYF. The CDR3 DNA sequence: TGTGCCAGCAGGACCGGGGGAGGTCCGGAGACCCAGTACTTC.

The rearrangement uses TRBV19 and TRBJ2-1, with a weak D call TRBD1 (6 bases). The CDR3 runs 13 residues. Trimming pared 9 bases from V and 2 bases from J, leaving 11 bases between. Looked up from germline, CDR1 is LNHDA and CDR2 is SQIVND (reference sequence). The CDR3: CASGTFPYNEQFF. The CDR3 bases are TGTGCCAGCGGGACATTCCCCTACAATGAGCAGTTCTTC. The entire variable domain, with the rest obtained from reference TRBV19 and TRBJ2-1, is as follows: DGGITQSPKYLFRKEGQNVTLSCEQNLNHDAMYWYRQDPGQGLRLIYYSQIVNDFQKGDIAEGYSVSREKKESFPLTVTSAQKNPTAFYLCASGTFPYNEQFFGPGTRLTVL.

This clonotype has a single count. The genes are TRBV5-1 and TRBJ2-3; weak D call: TRBD1 (6 bases). The V end was cut by 4 bases, the J end by 2 bases, with 14 bases between. Germline assignment: CDR1 SGHRS and CDR2 YFSETQ. This CDR3 has 15 residues. Here the CDR3 DNA reads TGCGCCAGCAGCCTAGGGGGAAGCTACACAGATACGCAGTATTTT. This sequence encodes CASSLGGSYTDTQYF.

V gene TRBV2 combines with J gene TRBJ2-6; D may be TRBD1 (5 bases). This CDR3 has 13 amino acids. V was cut by 11 bases and J by 2 bases, with 10 bases left in between. Germline V gene sequence: CDR1 SNHLY, CDR2 FYNNEI. CDR3 DNA sequence: TGTGCCTCAGGGCCGCCTGGGGCCAACGTCCTGACTTTC. It yields the protein CASGPPGANVLTF.